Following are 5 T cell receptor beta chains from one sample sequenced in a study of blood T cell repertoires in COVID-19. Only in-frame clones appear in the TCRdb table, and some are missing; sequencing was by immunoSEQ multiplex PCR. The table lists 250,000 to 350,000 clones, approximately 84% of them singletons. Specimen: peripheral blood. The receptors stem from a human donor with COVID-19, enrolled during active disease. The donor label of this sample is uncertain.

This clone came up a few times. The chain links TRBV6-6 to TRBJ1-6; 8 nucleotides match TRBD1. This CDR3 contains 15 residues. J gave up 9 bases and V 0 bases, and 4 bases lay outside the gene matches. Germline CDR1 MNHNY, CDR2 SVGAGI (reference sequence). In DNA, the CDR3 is TGTGCCAGCAGTTACTCGCCAGGGGGCGGTTCACCCCTCCACTTT. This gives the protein CASSYSPGGGSPLHF.

The CDR3, as DNA: TGTGCCAGCAGCTTAGGGGCAGCGACAGGGGCCTACGAGCAGTACTTC. It is translated as CASSLGAATGAYEQYF. The chain links TRBV11-3 to TRBJ2-7, with 8 bases identical to TRBD1. This CDR3 region has 16 residues. Germline loops: CDR1 SGHNT, CDR2 YENEEA. The V and J ends lost 1 base and 2 bases, in that order; junction bases with no gene match: 7.

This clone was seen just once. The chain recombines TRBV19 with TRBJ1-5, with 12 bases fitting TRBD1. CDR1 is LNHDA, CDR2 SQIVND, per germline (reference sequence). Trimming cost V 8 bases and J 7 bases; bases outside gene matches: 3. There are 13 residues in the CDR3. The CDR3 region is CASGTGGSQPQHF. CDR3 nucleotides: TGTGCCAGTGGGACAGGGGGCAGCCAGCCCCAGCATTTT. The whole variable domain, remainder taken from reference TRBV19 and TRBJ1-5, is DGGITQSPKYLFRKEGQNVTLSCEQNLNHDAMYWYRQDPGQGLRLIYYSQIVNDFQKGDIAEGYSVSREKKESFPLTVTSAQKNPTAFYLCASGTGGSQPQHFGDGTRLSIL.

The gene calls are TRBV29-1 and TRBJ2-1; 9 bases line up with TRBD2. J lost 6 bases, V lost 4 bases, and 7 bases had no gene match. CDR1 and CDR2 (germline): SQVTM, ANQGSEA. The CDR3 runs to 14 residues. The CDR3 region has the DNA TGCAGCGTTGCCGGGACTAGCAGGGCCAATGAGCAGTTCTTC. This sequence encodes CSVAGTSRANEQFF.

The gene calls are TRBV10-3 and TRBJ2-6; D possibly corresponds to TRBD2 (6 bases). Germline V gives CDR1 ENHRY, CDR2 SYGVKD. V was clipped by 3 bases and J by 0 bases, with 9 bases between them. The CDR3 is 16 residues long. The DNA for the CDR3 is TGTGCCATCAGTGAATCGGGGGTCTCTGGGGCCAACGTCCTGACTTTC. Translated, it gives CAISESGVSGANVLTF.